Each of the 26 T cell receptor beta chains below was sequenced from the same sample in a study of Graves' ophthalmopathy and Graves' hyperthyroidism. Amplification from RNA transcripts yielded the TCR beta CDR3 regions. The library came from an HTBI-primed first-round RT-PCR and a second-round multiplex PCR. One entry per CDR3 protein, called by TCRdb with MiXCR from the multiplex PCR reads. Counted here are a few hundred thousand distinct CDR3 sequences, 35% to 45% occurring once; the ten biggest clones make up about 4%. Sequencing input: peripheral blood or thyroid tissue (not recorded which). The receptors were sampled from an adult man with Graves' hyperthyroidism.

There are a few counts of this clonotype. V gene TRBV30 combines with J gene TRBJ2-6; a possible D gene is TRBD1 (6 bases). The V gene's germline CDR1 is GTSNPN and CDR2 SVGIG (reference sequence). This CDR3 contains 13 residues. The CDR3 DNA reads as TGTGCTAACTCAGGGGCAGGGGCCAACGTCCTGACTTTC. Amino acid sequence: CANSGAGANVLTF.

This clonotype was seen ten or more times. The genes are TRBV9 and TRBJ2-2; the D gene is possibly TRBD2 (5 bases). With 4 bases removed from V and 7 bases from J, the gap between germline ends came to 11 bases. This CDR3 has 13 residues. Germline CDR1 and CDR2: SGDLS and YYNGEE. CDR3 protein: CASSPNRGGELFF. CDR3 in DNA: TGTGCCAGCAGCCCCAACCGGGGCGGGGAGCTGTTTTTT.

The sample holds many counts of this clonotype. The chain uses TRBV7-9 and TRBJ1-1; D unclear. Germline V gene data show CDR1 as SEHNR and CDR2 as FQNEAQ (reference sequence). CDR3 length: 14 amino acids. V lost 5 bases and J 6 bases, leaving 16 bases between the germline ends. CDR3 DNA: TGTGCCAGCAGCCCCTCGGGAGGGTACGCTGAAGCTTTCTTT. Translation: CASSPSGGYAEAFF.

This clonotype was detected many times. The V call is TRBV29-1, the J call TRBJ1-2; D call uncertain. The V gene lost 7 bases and the J gene lost 7 bases, with 7 bases spanning the gap. The CDR3 is 9 residues long. The V gene's germline CDR1 is SQVTM and CDR2 ANQGSEA. CDR3 amino acids: CSAAPGYTF. The CDR3 DNA is TGCAGCGCTGCTCCTGGCTACACCTTC.

This clonotype was found many times. The J gene is TRBJ2-2, the V gene TRBV11-1; 8 bases fit TRBD1. The ends lost 7 bases at V and 1 base at J; junction bases unmatched: 2. This CDR3 comprises 14 residues. Germline V gene lookup returns CDR1 SGHAT and CDR2 FQDESV (reference sequence). This CDR3 is CASKDRGNTGELFF. CDR3 DNA: TGTGCCAGCAAAGACAGGGGGAACACCGGGGAGCTGTTTTTT.

The chain is built from TRBV7-9 and TRBJ1-5, with 9 bases that match TRBD1. Germline V gene sequence: CDR1 SEHNR, CDR2 FQNEAQ (reference sequence). The CDR3 totals 17 residues. The V segment lost 3 bases and the J segment 0 bases; nucleotides outside the gene matches: 6. The CDR3 sequence is CASSLLQGAHSNQPQHF. The CDR3 DNA reads TGTGCCAGCAGCTTGTTACAGGGGGCACATAGCAATCAGCCCCAGCATTTT.

The chain employs TRBV14 and TRBJ2-5; 11 bases align to TRBD2. Trimming removed 0 bases from V and 5 bases from J; junction bases left unmatched: 8. The V gene's germline CDR1 is SGHDN and CDR2 FVKESK. The CDR3 length is 17 residues. CDR3 sequence reads: CASSQDRIAGGMETQYF. The CDR3 DNA follows: TGTGCCAGCAGCCAAGATCGGATAGCGGGGGGGATGGAGACCCAGTACTTC.

With respect to this clonotype: A read error may be the cause here, since a much bigger clone is one base away. Because it lacks the conserved phenylalanine or tryptophan at the end, this CDR3 is likely a read error. The V call is TRBV15, the J call TRBJ1-1; 8 bases agree with TRBD1. CDR1 LNHNV and CDR2 YYDKDF come from the germline V gene (reference sequence). The CDR3 covers 14 residues. V was pared by 1 base and J by 8 bases, with 6 bases of the junction left unmatched. The CDR3 DNA follows: TGTGCCACCAGCAGAGGGACAGGGATCACCGAAGCTTTCCTT. This encodes CATSRGTGITEAFL.

This clonotype was observed many times. The chain uses TRBV5-1 and TRBJ1-1, with D perhaps matching TRBD1 (5 bases). Deletions cut 3 bases from V and 0 bases from J, with 12 bases between. Looked up from germline, CDR1 is SGHRS and CDR2 is YFSETQ. The CDR3 consists of 15 residues. The CDR3 spells CASSSAAGLNTEAFF. The CDR3 DNA sequence: TGCGCCAGCAGCTCCGCAGCGGGACTGAACACTGAAGCTTTCTTT.

This clonotype was seen only a few times. The chain is built from TRBV5-1 and TRBJ1-5, with 7 bases identical to TRBD1. This CDR3 has 15 residues. Trimming at V came to 0 bases and at J to 4 bases, leaving 4 bases not matched to a gene. Germline V gene sequence: CDR1 SGHRS, CDR2 YFSETQ. The CDR3 spells CASSLEGTANQPQHF. In DNA form, the CDR3 reads TGCGCCAGCAGCTTGGAAGGGACAGCTAATCAGCCCCAGCATTTT. Drawing the rest from reference TRBV5-1 and TRBJ1-5, the complete variable domain is KAGVTQTPRYLIKTRGQQVTLSCSPISGHRSVSWYQQTPGQGLQFLFEYFSETQRNKGNFPGRFSGRQFSNSRSEMNVSTLELGDSALYLCASSLEGTANQPQHFGDGTRLSIL.

Note on this clonotype: The conserved closing phenylalanine or tryptophan is absent in this CDR3, likely reflecting a read error. The chain joins TRBV6-1 to TRBJ1-6, with 8 bases lining up with TRBD1. The CDR3 is 14 residues long. V gave up 10 bases and J gave up 13 bases; unmatched junction bases: 15. Looked up from germline, CDR1 is MNHNS and CDR2 is SASEGT. The DNA for the CDR3 is TGTGCCACCATACAGGGGGAATTTTACTCGCCCCTCCACTCT. This translates into CATIQGEFYSPLHS.

The chain carries TRBV20-1 and TRBJ2-1; D may be TRBD2 (5 bases). Germline V gene lookup returns CDR1 DFQATT and CDR2 SNEGSKA (reference sequence). The CDR3 extends over 15 amino acids. The V gene lost 0 bases and the J gene lost 7 bases, with 16 bases spanning the gap. The CDR3: CSARDLRRGTNEQFF. CDR3 sequence (DNA): TGCAGTGCTAGAGATTTGAGACGGGGAACAAATGAGCAGTTCTTC.

In its sample, this clonotype was seen a few times. The rearrangement uses TRBV6-5 and TRBJ1-1; D is unresolved. The germline V and J ends were trimmed by 2 bases and 6 bases, with 10 bases remaining between them. The length of the CDR3 is 13 residues. CDR1 is MNHEY, CDR2 SVGAGI, per germline. The CDR3 DNA reads TGTGCCAGCAGTTACAGGTCGCAGCCTGAAGCTTTCTTT. Translating it yields CASSYRSQPEAFF.

Points on this clonotype: A read error may account for a junction end that differs from germline. The chain joins TRBV10-1 to TRBJ2-5; 9 positions agree with TRBD2. Per the germline V gene, CDR1 is WNHNN and CDR2 is SYGVQD (reference sequence). The CDR3 is 16 amino acids. CDR3 amino acids: CASSFHLAGSGETQYF. As DNA, the CDR3 is TGTGCCAGCAGCTTTCATCTAGCGGGATCGGGAGAGACCCAGTACTTC.

This clonotype has at least ten counts. DNA for the CDR3: TGCAGTGCTAGAGATATCAAACTAGCGGGACTCTCTGGGGCCAACGTCCTGACTTTC. This gives the protein CSARDIKLAGLSGANVLTF. This sequence joins TRBV20-1 and TRBJ2-6; 10 nucleotides line up with TRBD2. Germline trimming cut 0 bases from V and 0 bases from J; bases unmatched to any gene: 8. CDR1 and CDR2 from the germline V gene are DFQATT and SNEGSKA (reference sequence). The CDR3 extends over 19 amino acids.

This clonotype was found many times. This chain links TRBV20-1 with TRBJ2-5; 7 bases are a match to TRBD1. This CDR3 has 12 residues. V trimming: 7 bases; J trimming: 2 bases; junction bases outside the gene matches: 4. Per germline, CDR1 DFQATT and CDR2 SNEGSKA (reference sequence). Here the CDR3 reads CSGGTEQETQYF. DNA for the CDR3: TGCAGTGGAGGGACAGAACAAGAGACCCAGTACTTC.

This clonotype has at least ten counts. The chain carries TRBV7-2 and TRBJ2-2; unclear D gene. The germline V and J ends were trimmed by 3 bases and 2 bases, with 4 bases remaining between them. The length of the CDR3 is 13 residues. From germline, CDR1 is SGHTA and CDR2 FQGNSA. In DNA form, the CDR3 reads TGTGCCAGCAGCTTTATAAACACCGGGGAGCTGTTTTTT. Translation gives CASSFINTGELFF.

The table lists this clonotype with many counts. This chain joins TRBV29-1 and TRBJ1-5, with 8 positions matching TRBD1. Germline loops: CDR1 SQVTM, CDR2 ANQGSEA. Trimming cost V 6 bases and J 5 bases; bases outside gene matches: 9. The CDR3 has 14 amino acids. The CDR3 region is CSVSDRGGDQPQHF. The CDR3 DNA sequence: TGCAGCGTGAGTGACAGGGGAGGAGATCAGCCCCAGCATTTT.

The gene calls are TRBV20-1 and TRBJ2-5; D not resolved. Trimming removed 1 base from V and 10 bases from J, with 4 bases in between. CDR1 DFQATT and CDR2 SNEGSKA come from the germline V gene (reference sequence). This CDR3 comprises 9 residues. CDR3 in DNA: TGCAGTGCTAGAGTGAGCCAGTACTTC. Its translation is CSARVSQYF.

This clonotype was seen many times. This chain connects TRBV13 to TRBJ1-4; possible D gene TRBD1, 5 bases. The CDR3 is made up of 12 amino acids. The V gene's germline CDR1 is PRHDT and CDR2 FYEKMQ (reference sequence). Between the trimmed V and J ends, which lost 8 bases and 7 bases, there was a span of 11 bases. The CDR3 loop is CASGDGTEKLFF. Written as DNA, the CDR3 is TGTGCCAGCGGAGACGGGACTGAAAAACTGTTTTTT.

This clonotype was detected only once. The genes are TRBV5-1 and TRBJ2-3; 11 bases match TRBD1. J was trimmed by 5 bases and V by 4 bases; bases with no gene match: 6. This CDR3 region has 15 residues. The germline V gene has CDR1 SGHRS and CDR2 YFSETQ. The CDR3 reads CASSLDRGQGDTQYF. The CDR3 DNA sequence: TGCGCCAGCAGCCTGGACAGGGGGCAGGGAGATACGCAGTATTTT.

This clonotype appeared many times. The chain uses TRBV3-1 and TRBJ1-6; TRBD1 might be the D (5 bases). The V gene's germline CDR1 is LGHDT and CDR2 YNNKEL (reference sequence). CDR3 length: 12 amino acids. V was cut by 3 bases and J by 8 bases, with 5 bases left in between. The CDR3 loop reads CASSQGDSPLHF. DNA for the CDR3: TGTGCCAGCAGCCAGGGGGATTCACCCCTCCACTTT.

The chain is built from TRBV29-1 and TRBJ1-5, with 7 bases fitting TRBD1. The V and J ends lost 3 bases and 7 bases, in that order; junction bases with no gene match: 15. The CDR3 extends over 16 amino acids. Germline V CDR1 and CDR2: SQVTM, ANQGSEA. The CDR3 DNA is TGCAGCGTTGAGACCTACCGACAGGGCTTCGGGCAGCCCCAGCATTTT. It translates to CSVETYRQGFGQPQHF.

For this clonotype: This may be a read error: a much more frequent sequence differs by one nucleotide. V and J are TRBV7-9 and TRBJ2-5; TRBD2 agrees at 9 bases. This CDR3 has 16 residues. V was pared by 5 bases and J by 1 base, with 8 bases of the junction left unmatched. Germline loops: CDR1 SEHNR, CDR2 FQNEAQ (reference sequence). CDR3 residues: CASSQVELAGQETQYF. In DNA form, the CDR3 reads TGTGCCAGCAGCCAAGTTGAACTAGCGGGCCAAGAGACCCAGTACTTC.

This clonotype was picked up many times. The chain combines TRBV29-1 with TRBJ2-7; possible D gene TRBD1, 6 bases. The CDR3 totals 12 residues. The V and J ends lost 4 bases and 0 bases respectively, with 7 bases between them. Per the germline V gene, CDR1 is SQVTM and CDR2 is ANQGSEA. Here the CDR3 reads CSVATGSYEQYF. The CDR3 DNA reads as TGCAGCGTTGCGACAGGCTCCTACGAGCAGTACTTC.

This clonotype was picked up one time. The rearrangement links TRBV7-6 to TRBJ1-2; D possibly corresponds to TRBD1 (5 bases). CDR1 SGHVS and CDR2 FNYEAQ come from the germline V gene. Trimming shortened V by 0 bases and J by 6 bases, and 17 bases separated the two germline ends. CDR3 length: 16 amino acids. The CDR3 here is CASSLASGGFYNGYTF. The CDR3 DNA reads as TGTGCCAGCAGCTTAGCGAGCGGGGGATTCTACAATGGCTACACCTTC.